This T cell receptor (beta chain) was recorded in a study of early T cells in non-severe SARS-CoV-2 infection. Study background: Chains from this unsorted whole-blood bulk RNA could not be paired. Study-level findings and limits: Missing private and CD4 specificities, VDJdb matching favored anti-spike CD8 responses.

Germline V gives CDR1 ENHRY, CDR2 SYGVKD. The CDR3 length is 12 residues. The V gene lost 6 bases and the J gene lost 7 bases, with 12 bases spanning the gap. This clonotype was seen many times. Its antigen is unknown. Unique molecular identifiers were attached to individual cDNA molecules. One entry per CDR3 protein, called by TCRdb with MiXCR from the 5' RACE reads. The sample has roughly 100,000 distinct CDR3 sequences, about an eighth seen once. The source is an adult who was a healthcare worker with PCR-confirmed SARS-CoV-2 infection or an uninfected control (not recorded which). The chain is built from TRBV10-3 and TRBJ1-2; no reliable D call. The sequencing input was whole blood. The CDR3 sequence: CAIRIEGSGYTF. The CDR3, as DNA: TGTGCCATCAGAATTGAAGGGAGTGGCTACACCTTC.